This TCR beta chain emerged from a study of T cell changes during pregnancy in multiple sclerosis. Repertoires were generated with immunoSEQ multiplex PCR, while TCRdb's copy carries only in-frame clones and drops some. Altogether 85,000 to 90,000 clones are present, 94% being singletons, with the ten largest covering more than 1.5%. The sequencing here drew on peripheral blood, taken after pregnancy. The sequence derives from a female donor in good health, enrolled as a control in a pregnancy study.

CDR3 coding DNA: TGTGCCACCAGCAGAGGGAGAGGCAGGAACACTGAAGCTTTCTTT. Its protein is CATSRGRGRNTEAFF. This chain joins TRBV15 and TRBJ1-1; D is ambiguous. This CDR3 is 15 amino acids long. Germline V gene sequence: CDR1 LNHNV, CDR2 YYDKDF (reference sequence). V was clipped by 1 base and J by 1 base, with 10 bases between them.